The clone carrying this T cell receptor beta chain was observed at least ten times. The entry originates in a study of blood T cell repertoires in COVID-19. Overall study context: COVID-19 samples collected from the United States, Italy and Spain covered acute and convalescent phases. PBMCs, B-cell-depleted T cells, or T cells were the source of the cDNA or gDNA that made up the material.

Study processing details: Amplification of reference gene primers provided the estimated nucleated cell counts. Libraries were prepared by immunoSEQ multiplex PCR; TCRdb keeps only in-frame clonotypes and omits some of them. V, J and clone size are taken as reported in that table, and D and trimming were inferred from the DNA itself. This table has approximately 210,000 clones, 84% appearing once. The junction had 9 bases not matched to a gene; V was cut back by 4 bases and J by 5 bases. From germline, CDR1 is KGHDR and CDR2 SFDVKD. The length of the CDR3 is 15 residues. Sequencing used peripheral blood. This sequence originates from a woman aged 45-60 years with active or convalescent COVID-19. J is TRBJ2-5 and V is TRBV24-1; 7 nucleotides agree with TRBD1. CDR3 nucleotides: TGTGCCACCAGTGAAAGTGGACAGGCATGGGAGACCCAGTACTTC. It codes for CATSESGQAWETQYF.